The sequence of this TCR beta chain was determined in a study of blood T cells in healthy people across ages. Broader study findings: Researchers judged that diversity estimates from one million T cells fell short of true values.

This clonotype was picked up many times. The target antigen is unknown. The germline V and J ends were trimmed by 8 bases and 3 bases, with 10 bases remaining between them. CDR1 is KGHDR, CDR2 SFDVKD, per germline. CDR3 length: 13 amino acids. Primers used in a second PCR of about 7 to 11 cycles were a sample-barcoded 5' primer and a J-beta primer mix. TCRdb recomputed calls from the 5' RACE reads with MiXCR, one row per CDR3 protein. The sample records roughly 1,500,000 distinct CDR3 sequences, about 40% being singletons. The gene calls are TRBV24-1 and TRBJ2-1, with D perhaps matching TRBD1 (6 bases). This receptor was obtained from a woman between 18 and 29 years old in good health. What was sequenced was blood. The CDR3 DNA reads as TGTGCCACCAAGGACAGCAGCTACAATGAGCAGTTCTTC. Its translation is CATKDSSYNEQFF.